The clone carrying this TCR beta chain was recorded at least ten times. Its target is not known. A second PCR of roughly 7 to 11 cycles used a sample-barcoded 5' primer and a J-beta primer mix. Unique molecular identifiers of 12 random nucleotides labeled each cDNA. Via MiXCR, TCRdb re-called the 5' RACE reads, giving one row per CDR3 protein. The table lists roughly 680,000 distinct CDR3 sequences, approximately 52% of them singletons. V lost 1 base and J 8 bases, leaving 6 bases between the germline ends. Germline CDR1 is DFQATT and CDR2 is SNEGSKA (reference sequence). The CDR3 spans 11 residues. The data stem from a study of blood T cells in healthy people across ages. The study's findings and limits: TCR beta diversity per million T cells fell roughly linearly with age.

Source material: blood. This TCR came from an elderly woman in good health. This chain uses TRBV20-1 with TRBJ2-1; possible D gene TRBD2, 5 bases. The CDR3 DNA reads as TGCAGTGCTAGAGGGCGGGATGAGCAGTTCTTC. This translates into CSARGRDEQFF.